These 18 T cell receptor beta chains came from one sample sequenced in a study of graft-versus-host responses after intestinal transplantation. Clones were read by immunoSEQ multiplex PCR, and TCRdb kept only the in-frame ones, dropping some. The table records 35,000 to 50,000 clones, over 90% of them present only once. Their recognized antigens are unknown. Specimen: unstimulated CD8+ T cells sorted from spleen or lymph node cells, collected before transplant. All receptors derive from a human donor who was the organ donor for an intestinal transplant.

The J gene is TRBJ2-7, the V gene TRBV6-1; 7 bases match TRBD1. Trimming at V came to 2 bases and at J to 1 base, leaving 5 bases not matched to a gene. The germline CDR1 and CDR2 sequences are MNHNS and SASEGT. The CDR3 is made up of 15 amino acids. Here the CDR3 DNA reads TGTGCCAGCAGTGAAACTACAGGGGAATCCTACGAGCAGTACTTC. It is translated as CASSETTGESYEQYF.

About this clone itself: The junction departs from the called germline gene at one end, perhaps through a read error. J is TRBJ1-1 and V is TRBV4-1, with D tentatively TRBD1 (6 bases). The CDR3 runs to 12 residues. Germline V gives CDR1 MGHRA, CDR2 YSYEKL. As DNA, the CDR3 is TGCGTCAGCAGCACACAGGGTACTGAAGCTTTCTTT. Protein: CVSSTQGTEAFF.

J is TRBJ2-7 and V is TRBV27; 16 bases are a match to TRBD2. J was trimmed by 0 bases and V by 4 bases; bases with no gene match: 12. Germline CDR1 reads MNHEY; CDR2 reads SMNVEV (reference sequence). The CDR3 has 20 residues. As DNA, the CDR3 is TGTGCCAGCAGTTACCGAATGGGACTAGCGGGAGGGCCAAGCTCCTACGAGCAGTACTTC. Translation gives CASSYRMGLAGGPSSYEQYF.

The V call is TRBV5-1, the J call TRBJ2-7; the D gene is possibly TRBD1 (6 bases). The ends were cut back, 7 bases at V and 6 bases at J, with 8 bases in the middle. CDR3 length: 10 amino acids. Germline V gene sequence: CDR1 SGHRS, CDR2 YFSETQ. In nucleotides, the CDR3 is TGCGCCAGCTCGGACAGCGAGCAGTACTTC. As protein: CASSDSEQYF.

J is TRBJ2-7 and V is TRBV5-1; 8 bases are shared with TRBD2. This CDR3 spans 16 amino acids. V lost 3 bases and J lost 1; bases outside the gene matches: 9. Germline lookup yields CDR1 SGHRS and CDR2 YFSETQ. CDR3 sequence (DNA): TGCGCCAGCAGCTCGGCGGAGCGGGAGTGGTCCTACGAGCAGTACTTC. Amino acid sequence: CASSSAEREWSYEQYF.

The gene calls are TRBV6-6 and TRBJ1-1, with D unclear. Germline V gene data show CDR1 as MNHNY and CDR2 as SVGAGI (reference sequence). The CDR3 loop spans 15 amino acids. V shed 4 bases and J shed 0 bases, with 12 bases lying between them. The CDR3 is CASSSPPGLNTEAFF. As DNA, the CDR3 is TGTGCCAGCAGTTCCCCCCCCGGATTGAACACTGAAGCTTTCTTT.

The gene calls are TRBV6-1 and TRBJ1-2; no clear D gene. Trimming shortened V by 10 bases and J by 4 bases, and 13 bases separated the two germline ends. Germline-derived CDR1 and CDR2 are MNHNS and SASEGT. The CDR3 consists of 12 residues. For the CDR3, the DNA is TGTGCCACCGAGTCCCTACTCTATGGCTACACCTTC. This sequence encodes CATESLLYGYTF.

DNA of the CDR3: TGTGCCAGCAGTTTCCCGAGTAGGGCACTCACCTCCTACGAGCAGTACTTC. Amino acids: CASSFPSRALTSYEQYF. The chain carries TRBV28 and TRBJ2-7; D is unclear. This CDR3 spans 17 amino acids. The germline gives CDR1 MDHEN, CDR2 SYDVKM. Trimming took off 3 bases at V and 0 bases at J, with 18 bases between the two ends.

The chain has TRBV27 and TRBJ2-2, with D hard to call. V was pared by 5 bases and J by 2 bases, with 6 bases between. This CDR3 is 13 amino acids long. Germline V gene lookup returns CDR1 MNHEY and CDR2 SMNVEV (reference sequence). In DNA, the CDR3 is TGTGCCAGCAGTCCCACAAACACCGGGGAGCTGTTTTTT. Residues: CASSPTNTGELFF.

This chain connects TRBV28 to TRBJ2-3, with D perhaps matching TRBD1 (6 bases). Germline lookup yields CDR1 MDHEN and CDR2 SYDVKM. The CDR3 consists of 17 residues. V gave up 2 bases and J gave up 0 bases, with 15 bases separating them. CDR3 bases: TGTGCCAGCAGTTTAACCGGGACATCCTCTAGCACAGATACGCAGTATTTT. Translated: CASSLTGTSSSTDTQYF.

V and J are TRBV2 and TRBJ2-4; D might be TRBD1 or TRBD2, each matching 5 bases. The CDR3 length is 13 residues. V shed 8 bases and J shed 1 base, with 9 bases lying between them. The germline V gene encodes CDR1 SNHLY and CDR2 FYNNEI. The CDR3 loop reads CASLGVAKNIQYF. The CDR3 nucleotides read TGTGCCAGCTTGGGGGTCGCCAAAAACATTCAGTACTTC.

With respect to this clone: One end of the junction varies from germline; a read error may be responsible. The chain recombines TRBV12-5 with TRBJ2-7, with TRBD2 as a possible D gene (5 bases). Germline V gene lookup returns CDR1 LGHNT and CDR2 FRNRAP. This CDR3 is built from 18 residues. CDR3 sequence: CARGLGEGGVRILYEQYF. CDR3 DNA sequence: TGTGCTAGGGGTTTGGGAGAGGGTGGGGTAAGGATTTTATACGAGCAGTACTTC. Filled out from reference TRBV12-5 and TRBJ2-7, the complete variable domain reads DARVTQTPRHKVTEMGQEVTMRCQPILGHNTVFWYRQTMMQGLELLAYFRNRAPLDDSGMPKDRFSAEMPDATLATLKIQPSEPRDSAVYFCARGLGEGGVRILYEQYFGPGTRLTVT.

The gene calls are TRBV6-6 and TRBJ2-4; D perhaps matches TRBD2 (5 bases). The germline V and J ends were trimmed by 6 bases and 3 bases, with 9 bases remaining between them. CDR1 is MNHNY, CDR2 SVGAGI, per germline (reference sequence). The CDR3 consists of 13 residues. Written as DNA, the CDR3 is TGTGCCAGCAGCGGACGGGGCAAAAACATTCAGTACTTC. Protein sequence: CASSGRGKNIQYF.

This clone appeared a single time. This chain's CDR3 is CASSVGTNSYEQYF. CDR3 in DNA: TGTGCCAGCAGCGTAGGGACCAACTCCTACGAGCAGTACTTC. The rearrangement joins TRBV9 to TRBJ2-7; D not resolved. The CDR3 is 14 residues long. CDR1 and CDR2 (germline): SGDLS, YYNGEE. Trimming cost V 0 bases and J 0 bases, with 7 bases left between them.

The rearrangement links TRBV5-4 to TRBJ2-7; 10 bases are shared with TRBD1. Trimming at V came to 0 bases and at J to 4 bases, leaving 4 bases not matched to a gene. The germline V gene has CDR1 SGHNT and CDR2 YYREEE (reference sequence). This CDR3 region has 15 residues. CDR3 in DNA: TGTGCCAGCAGCTTGGAGACAGGGGGCATTTACGAGCAGTACTTC. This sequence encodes CASSLETGGIYEQYF.

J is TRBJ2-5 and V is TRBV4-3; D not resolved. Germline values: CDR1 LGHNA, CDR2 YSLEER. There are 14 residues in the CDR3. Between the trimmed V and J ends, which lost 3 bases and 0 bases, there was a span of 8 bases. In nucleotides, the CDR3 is TGCGCCAGCAGCCATCGTCAGTACCAAGAGACCCAGTACTTC. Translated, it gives CASSHRQYQETQYF.

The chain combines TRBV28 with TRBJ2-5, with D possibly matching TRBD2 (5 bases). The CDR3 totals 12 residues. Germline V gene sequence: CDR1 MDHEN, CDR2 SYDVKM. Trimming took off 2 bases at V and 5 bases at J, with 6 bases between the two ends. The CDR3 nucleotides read TGTGCCAGCAGTTTAATAGCGGAGACCCAGTACTTC. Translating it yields CASSLIAETQYF.

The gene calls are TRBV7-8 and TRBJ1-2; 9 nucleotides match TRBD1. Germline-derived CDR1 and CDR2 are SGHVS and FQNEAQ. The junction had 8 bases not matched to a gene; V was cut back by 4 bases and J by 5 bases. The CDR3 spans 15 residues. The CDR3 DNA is TGTGCCAGCAGCTCCCGTTCGGACAGGGGTTATGGCTACACCTTC. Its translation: CASSSRSDRGYGYTF. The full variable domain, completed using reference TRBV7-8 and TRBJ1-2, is GAGVSQSPRYKVAKRGQDVALRCDPISGHVSLFWYQQALGQGPEFLTYFQNEAQLDKSGLPSDRFFAERPEGSVSTLKIQRTQQEDSAVYLCASSSRSDRGYGYTFGSGTRLTVV.